A selection of T cell receptor beta chains follows, all from one sample in a study of blood T cell repertoires in COVID-19. Generated by immunoSEQ multiplex PCR, the TCRdb table keeps only in-frame clones and is missing some. This sample has about 180,000 clones, with around 87% found just once. The sample consisted of peripheral blood. These receptors were collected from a woman aged 70-85 years with COVID-19, enrolled during active disease. CDR3s include the opening cysteine and the closing phenylalanine or tryptophan. The D gene is left open where the match is weak. A clone size is listed for some rows: how often the clone was seen (once, few, many), or a class if it is expanded.

TRBD1,-,TRBJ1-5,TRBV19,TGTGCCAGTAGTTTAAGACGACCGGGACAGGGGACTCAGCCCCAGCATTTT,CASSLRRPGQGTQPQHF
TRBD2,-,TRBJ2-1,TRBV5-4,TGTGCCAGCAGCCCGGGACTAGCGGGAGTCTATGAGCAGTTCTTC,CASSPGLAGVYEQFF
-,-,TRBJ1-6,TRBV7-2,TGTGCCAGCAGCTTAGCTACAACCAATTCACCCCTCCACTTT,CASSLATTNSPLHF
TRBD1,-,TRBJ2-7,TRBV7-9,TGTGCCAGCAGCTTAGGGACAGGGGCCAGCGAGCAGTACTTC,CASSLGTGASEQYF
-,-,TRBJ2-3,TRBV5-1,TGCGCCAGCAGTATCAGCGAACCTAGCACAGATACGCAGTATTTT,CASSISEPSTDTQYF
TRBD2,-,TRBJ2-5,TRBV19,TGTGCCAGTACCTGGACTAGCGACGAGACCCAGTACTTC,CASTWTSDETQYF
TRBD1,once,TRBJ2-7,TRBV7-6,TGTGCCAGCAGCGCCGGACAGGGGCCGGGCGAGCAGTACTTC,CASSAGQGPGEQYF
TRBD1,-,TRBJ2-4,TRBV28,TGTGCCAGCAAGGGACAGGGGGCTACCAAAAACATTCAGTACTTC,CASKGQGATKNIQYF
TRBD2,-,TRBJ2-7,TRBV7-2,TGTGCCAGCAGCCTGAGCGGGACCCCCTACGAGCAGTACTTC,CASSLSGTPYEQYF
TRBD1,-,TRBJ1-1,TRBV6-5,TGTGCCAGCAGTCGGGACAGGTGGAAGAACACTGAAGCTTTCTTT,CASSRDRWKNTEAFF
TRBD1,few,TRBJ2-7,TRBV2,TGTGCCAGCAGGATAACAGGGGGCTACGAGCAGTACTTC,CASRITGGYEQYF
-,once,TRBJ1-2,TRBV6-5,TGTGCCAGCAGTAGCGCAGGGGCGTATGTTGATGGCTACACCTTC,CASSSAGAYVDGYTF
-,once,TRBJ2-7,TRBV18,TGTGCCAGCTCACCACCCTTAGTCTTCGGGCAGTACTTC,CASSPPLVFGQYF
TRBD2,-,TRBJ2-5,TRBV10-3,TGTGCCATCAAGGGGAGCGGGAGGCTAGAGACCCAGTACTTC,CAIKGSGRLETQYF
-,-,TRBJ2-7,TRBV20-1,TGCAGTGCGAGCTACAGCTACGAGCAGTACTTC,CSASYSYEQYF
-,-,TRBJ1-1,TRBV6-5,TGTGCCAGCAGTTATAATCGACTCTCGAACACTGAAGCTTTCTTT,CASSYNRLSNTEAFF
-,-,TRBJ1-5,TRBV6-2/TRBV6-3,TGTGCCAGCAGTTACGGTTTGTGGCAGTCCAATCAGCCCCAGCATTTT,CASSYGLWQSNQPQHF
-,-,TRBJ2-7,TRBV4-1,TGCGCCAGCAGCCAGACGGGACTTGCGATTGAGCAGTACTTC,CASSQTGLAIEQYF
-,-,TRBJ2-7,TRBV29-1,TGCAGCGTTTTCAGCGACTACGAGCAGTACTTC,CSVFSDYEQYF
-,once,TRBJ2-1,TRBV10-3,TGTGCCATCAGCCCGACTAGTAATGAGCAGTTCTTC,CAISPTSNEQFF
-,-,TRBJ2-1,TRBV27,TGTGCCAGCAGTTTGGTCGGGGAGAGCTCCTACAATGAGCAGTTCTTC,CASSLVGESSYNEQFF
-,-,TRBJ2-1,TRBV3-1/TRBV3-2,TGTGCCAGCAGCGCCAGCGCCGACGTGAGCAATGAGCAGTTCTTC,CASSASADVSNEQFF
TRBD1,-,TRBJ2-2,TRBV10-3,TGTGCCATCAGCCGGGACAGGAACACCGGGGAGCTGTTTTTT,CAISRDRNTGELFF
-,-,TRBJ2-3,TRBV29-1,TGCAGCGTTGATTATTTGAGCACAGATACGCAGTATTTT,CSVDYLSTDTQYF
-,few,TRBJ1-6,TRBV19,TGTGCCAGTAGCCCAAGACCCGGGGATTCACCCCTCCACTTT,CASSPRPGDSPLHF
-,-,TRBJ2-3,TRBV6-2/TRBV6-3,TGTGCCAGCAGTTCGGGGGAGGGCACAGATACGCAGTATTTT,CASSSGEGTDTQYF
-,once,TRBJ1-1,TRBV28,TGTGCCACCGTGGACTTGGTAGCTTTCTTT,CATVDLVAFF
-,-,TRBJ2-5,TRBV25-1,TGTGCCAGCAGTGAACCCACTAAAGGCGGGACCCAGTACTTC,CASSEPTKGGTQYF
TRBD2,-,TRBJ2-1,TRBV6-5,TGTGCCAGCACTAGCGGGAGGGCCAATGAGCAGTTCTTC,CASTSGRANEQFF
-,-,TRBJ2-7,TRBV20-1,TGCAGTGCTATCGGGGCCTACGAGCAGTACTTC,CSAIGAYEQYF
TRBD1,-,TRBJ2-3,TRBV5-1,TGCGCCAGCAGCTTAGGGGACAGAATCACAGATACGCAGTATTTT,CASSLGDRITDTQYF
-,-,TRBJ2-5,TRBV5-1,TGCGCCAGCAGCTTGGGGGGCAGAGTGGAGACCCAGTACTTC,CASSLGGRVETQYF
-,once,TRBJ1-3,TRBV28,TGTGCCAGCAGTTCCCCAGGGCTAAGGGGAAACACCATATATTTT,CASSSPGLRGNTIYF
-,-,TRBJ2-5,TRBV25-1,TGTGCCAGCAGTGAGTCAGGTCGAGAGACCCAGTACTTC,CASSESGRETQYF
-,-,TRBJ2-1,TRBV9,TGTGCCAGCAGCCCGGAGGACAATGAGCAGTTCTTC,CASSPEDNEQFF
TRBD2,-,TRBJ2-7,TRBV3-1/TRBV3-2,TGTGCCAGCAGCCAATTAGCGGGCTACGAGCAGTACTTC,CASSQLAGYEQYF
-,-,TRBJ1-2,TRBV5-1,TGCGCCAGCAGCTTGGCGCCAGGACAGCATGGCTACACCTTC,CASSLAPGQHGYTF